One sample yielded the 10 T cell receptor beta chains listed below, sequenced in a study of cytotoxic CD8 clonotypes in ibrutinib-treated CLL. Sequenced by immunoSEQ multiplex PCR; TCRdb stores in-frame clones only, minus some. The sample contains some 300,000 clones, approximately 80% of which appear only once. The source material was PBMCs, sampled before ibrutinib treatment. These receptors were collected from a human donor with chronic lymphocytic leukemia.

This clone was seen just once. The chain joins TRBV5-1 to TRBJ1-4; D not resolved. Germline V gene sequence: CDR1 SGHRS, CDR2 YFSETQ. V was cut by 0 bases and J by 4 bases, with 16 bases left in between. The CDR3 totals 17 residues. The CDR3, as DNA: TGCGCCAGCAGCTTGGACGGCAGGCCTCGTGGTAATGAAAAACTGTTTTTT. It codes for CASSLDGRPRGNEKLFF.

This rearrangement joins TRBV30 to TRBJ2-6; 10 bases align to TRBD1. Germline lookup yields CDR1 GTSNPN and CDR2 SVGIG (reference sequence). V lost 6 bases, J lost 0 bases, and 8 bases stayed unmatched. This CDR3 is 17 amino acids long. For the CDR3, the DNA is TGTGCCTGCACCGGGACAGGGGCCTACTCTGGGGCCAACGTCCTGACTTTC. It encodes CACTGTGAYSGANVLTF. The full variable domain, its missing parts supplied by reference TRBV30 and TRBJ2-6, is SQTIHQWPATLVQPVGSPLSLECTVEGTSNPNLYWYRQAAGRGLQLLFYSVGIGQISSEVPQNLSASRPQDRQFILSSKKLLLSDSGFYLCACTGTGAYSGANVLTFGAGSRLTVL.

The chain's CDR3 is CAISDNRNTDTQYF. In DNA, the CDR3 is TGTGCCATCAGTGATAACCGAAACACAGATACGCAGTATTTT. The chain combines TRBV10-3 with TRBJ2-3; D call uncertain. The CDR3 contains 14 residues. Germline V CDR1 and CDR2: ENHRY, SYGVKD. V dropped 3 bases and J dropped 2 bases, with 9 bases sitting between them.

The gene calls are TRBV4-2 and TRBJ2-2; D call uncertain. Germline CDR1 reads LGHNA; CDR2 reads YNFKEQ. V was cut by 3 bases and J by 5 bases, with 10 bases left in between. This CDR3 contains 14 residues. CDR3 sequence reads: CASSQQIRTGELFF. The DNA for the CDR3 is TGTGCCAGCAGCCAGCAAATCCGGACCGGGGAGCTGTTTTTT.

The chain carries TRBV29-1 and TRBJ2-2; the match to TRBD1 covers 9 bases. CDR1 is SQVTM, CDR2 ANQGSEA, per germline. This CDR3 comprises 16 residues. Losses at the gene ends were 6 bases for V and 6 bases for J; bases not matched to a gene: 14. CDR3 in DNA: TGCAGCGTCCGACCGGGACAGGGTCATCGGGCCGGGGAGCTGTTTTTT. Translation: CSVRPGQGHRAGELFF.

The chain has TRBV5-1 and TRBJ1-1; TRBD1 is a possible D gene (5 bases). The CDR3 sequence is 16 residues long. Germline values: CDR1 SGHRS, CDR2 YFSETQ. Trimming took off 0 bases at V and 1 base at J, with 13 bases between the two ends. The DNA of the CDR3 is TGCGCCAGCAGCTTGGCGGTGGGGCAGGGGAACACTGAAGCTTTCTTT. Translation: CASSLAVGQGNTEAFF.

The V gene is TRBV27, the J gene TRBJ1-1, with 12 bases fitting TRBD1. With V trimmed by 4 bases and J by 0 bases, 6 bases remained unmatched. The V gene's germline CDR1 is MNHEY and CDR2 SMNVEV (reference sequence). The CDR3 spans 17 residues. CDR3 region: CASSSGTGGFLNTEAFF. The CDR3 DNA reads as TGTGCCAGCAGTTCCGGGACAGGGGGCTTTCTGAACACTGAAGCTTTCTTT.

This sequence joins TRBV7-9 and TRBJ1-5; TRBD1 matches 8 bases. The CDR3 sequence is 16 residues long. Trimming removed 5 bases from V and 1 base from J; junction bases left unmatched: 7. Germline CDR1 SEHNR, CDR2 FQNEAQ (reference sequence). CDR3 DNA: TGTGCCAGCAGCCACGGACAGGGAGGAAGCAATCAGCCCCAGCATTTT. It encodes CASSHGQGGSNQPQHF.

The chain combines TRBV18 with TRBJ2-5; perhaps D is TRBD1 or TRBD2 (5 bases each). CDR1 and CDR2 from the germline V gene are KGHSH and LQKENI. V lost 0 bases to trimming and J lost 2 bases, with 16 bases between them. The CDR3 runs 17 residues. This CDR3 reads CASSPPQVGVGQETQYF. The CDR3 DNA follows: TGTGCCAGCTCACCACCTCAGGTGGGGGTTGGGCAAGAGACCCAGTACTTC.

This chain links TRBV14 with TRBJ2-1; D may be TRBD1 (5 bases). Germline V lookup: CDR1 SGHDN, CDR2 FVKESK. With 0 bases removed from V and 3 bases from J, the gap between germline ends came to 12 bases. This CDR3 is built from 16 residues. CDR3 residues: CASSQDRARFYNEQFF. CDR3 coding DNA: TGTGCCAGCAGCCAAGACAGGGCGCGGTTCTACAATGAGCAGTTCTTC.